This T cell receptor beta chain is from a study of T cells in Graves' hyperthyroidism and ophthalmopathy. Findings and caveats of the study: In validation, the model predicted ophthalmopathy. These predictions came a median roughly seven months before onset. Blood shared most expanded thyroid clonotypes above 0.001.

Uncontrolled infection, other autoimmune disease, pregnancy or lactation led to exclusion. Source material for PBMCs was around 10 ml fresh peripheral blood. The CDR3 runs to 15 residues. Germline CDR1 is DFQATT and CDR2 is SNEGSKA (reference sequence). The V segment lost 3 bases and the J segment 5 bases; nucleotides outside the gene matches: 11. TCR beta CDR3 regions were amplified from RNA. The HTBI set primed first-round TCR CDR3 RT-PCR. In TCRdb, the multiplex PCR reads were re-called with MiXCR into one record per CDR3 protein. The sample lists hundreds of thousands of distinct CDR3 sequences, roughly 14% occurring once. This clonotype appeared a few times. Its antigen is not known.

Sequenced input: blood. The chain couples TRBV20-1 to TRBJ2-7, with 9 positions matching TRBD2. This clonotype was obtained from a woman aged 40 to 50 with Graves' ophthalmopathy. CDR3 in amino acids: CSASIPLAGSDEQYF. The CDR3 DNA reads TGCAGTGCTAGTATACCCCTAGCGGGATCCGACGAGCAGTACTTC.